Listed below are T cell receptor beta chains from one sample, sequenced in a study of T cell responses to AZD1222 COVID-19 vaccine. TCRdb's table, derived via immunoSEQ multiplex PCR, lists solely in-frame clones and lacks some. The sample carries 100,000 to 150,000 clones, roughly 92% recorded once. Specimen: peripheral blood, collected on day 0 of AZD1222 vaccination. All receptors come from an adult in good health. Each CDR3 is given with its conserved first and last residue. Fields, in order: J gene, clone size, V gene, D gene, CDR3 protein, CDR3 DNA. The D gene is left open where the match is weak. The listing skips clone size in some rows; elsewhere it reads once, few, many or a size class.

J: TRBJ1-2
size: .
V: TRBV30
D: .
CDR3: CAWRRTDYGYTF
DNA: TGTGCCTGGAGGAGGACGGACTATGGCTACACCTTC

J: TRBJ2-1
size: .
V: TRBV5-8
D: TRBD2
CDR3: CASSFIRTSGGASRNEQFF
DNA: TGTGCCAGCAGCTTCATCCGGACTAGCGGGGGGGCTAGTAGAAATGAGCAGTTCTTC

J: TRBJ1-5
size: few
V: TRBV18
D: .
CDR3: CASSPDSSNQPQHF
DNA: TGTGCCAGCTCTCCAGACAGTAGCAATCAGCCCCAGCATTTT

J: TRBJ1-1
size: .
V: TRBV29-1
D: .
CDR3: CSVLNWGTEAFF
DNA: TGCAGCGTTCTGAACTGGGGCACTGAAGCTTTCTTT

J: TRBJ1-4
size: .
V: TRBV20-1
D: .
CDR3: CSASGAGIATNEKLFF
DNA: TGCAGTGCTAGTGGGGCCGGGATAGCAACTAATGAAAAACTGTTTTTT

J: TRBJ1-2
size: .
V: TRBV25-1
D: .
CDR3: CASSTSDFRGLWYGYTF
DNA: TGTGCCAGCAGTACCTCCGATTTTCGGGGCCTTTGGTATGGCTACACCTTC

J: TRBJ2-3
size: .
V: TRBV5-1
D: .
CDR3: CASSLAGLSTDTQYF
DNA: TGCGCCAGCAGCTTGGCCGGGCTTAGCACAGATACGCAGTATTTT

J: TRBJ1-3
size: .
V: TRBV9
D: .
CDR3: CASSVEYSGNTIYF
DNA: TGTGCCAGCAGCGTAGAGTACTCTGGAAACACCATATATTTT

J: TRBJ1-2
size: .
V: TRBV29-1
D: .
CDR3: CSVDSRIYGYTF
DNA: TGCAGCGTTGACTCCCGGATCTATGGCTACACCTTC

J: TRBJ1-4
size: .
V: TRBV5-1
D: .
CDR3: CASSFKGPTNEKLFF
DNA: TGCGCCAGCAGCTTTAAGGGTCCAACTAATGAAAAACTGTTTTTT

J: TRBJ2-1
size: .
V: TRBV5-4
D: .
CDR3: CASSRVGTPYNEQFF
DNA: TGTGCCAGCAGCCGGGTCGGGACTCCATACAATGAGCAGTTCTTC

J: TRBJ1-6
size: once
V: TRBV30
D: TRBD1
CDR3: CAWRQGNSPLHF
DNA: TGTGCCTGGAGACAGGGGAATTCACCCCTCCACTTT

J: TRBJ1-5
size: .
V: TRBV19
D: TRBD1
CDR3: CASSLAFGTGGQPQHF
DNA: TGTGCCAGTAGTCTGGCTTTCGGGACAGGGGGACAGCCCCAGCATTTT

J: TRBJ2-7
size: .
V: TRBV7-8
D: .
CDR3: CASSHGRLTYEQYF
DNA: TGTGCCAGCAGCCACGGACGGCTTACCTACGAGCAGTACTTC

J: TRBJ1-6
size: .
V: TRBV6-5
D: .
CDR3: CASSRGPVVDSPLHF
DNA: TGTGCCAGCAGTCGGGGACCCGTCGTGGATTCACCCCTCCACTTT

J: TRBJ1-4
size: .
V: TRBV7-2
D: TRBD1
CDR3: CASSIQGASEKLFF
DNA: TGTGCCAGCAGCATCCAGGGGGCTAGTGAAAAACTGTTTTTT

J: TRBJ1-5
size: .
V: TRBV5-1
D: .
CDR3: CASSEGGVSNQPQHF
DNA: TGCGCCAGCAGCGAGGGAGGGGTTAGCAATCAGCCCCAGCATTTT

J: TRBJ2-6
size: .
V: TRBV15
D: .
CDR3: CATSSEQGSGANVLTF
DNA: TGTGCCACCAGCAGCGAACAGGGCTCTGGGGCCAACGTCCTGACTTTC

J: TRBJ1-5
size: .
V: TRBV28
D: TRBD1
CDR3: CASTLGQGNQPQHF
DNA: TGTGCCAGCACCCTAGGACAGGGGAATCAGCCCCAGCATTTT

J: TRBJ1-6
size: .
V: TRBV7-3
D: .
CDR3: CASSLLGADRSPLHF
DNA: TGTGCCAGCAGCTTATTGGGGGCAGATCGATCACCCCTCCACTTT

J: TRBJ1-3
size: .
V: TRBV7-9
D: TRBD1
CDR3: CASSAYLGDRFSGNTIYF
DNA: TGTGCCAGCAGCGCCTACCTTGGGGACAGATTCTCTGGAAACACCATATATTTT

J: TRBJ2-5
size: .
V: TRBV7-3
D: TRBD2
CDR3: CASSMGLAVETQYF
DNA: TGTGCCAGCAGCATGGGGCTAGCGGTGGAGACCCAGTACTTC

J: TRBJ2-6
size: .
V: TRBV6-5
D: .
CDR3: CATRGNGANVLTF
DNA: TGTGCCACTCGGGGTAACGGGGCCAACGTCCTGACTTTC

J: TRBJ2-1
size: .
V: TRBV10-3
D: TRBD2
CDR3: CATRLASYNEQFF
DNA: TGTGCCACTCGACTAGCTTCCTACAATGAGCAGTTCTTC

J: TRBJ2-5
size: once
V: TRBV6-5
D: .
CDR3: CASGPSQETQYF
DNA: TGTGCCAGCGGACCTAGCCAAGAGACCCAGTACTTC

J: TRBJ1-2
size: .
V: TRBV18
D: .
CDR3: CASSPASLKDGNYGYTF
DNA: TGTGCCAGCTCACCGGCGAGCCTCAAAGATGGTAACTATGGCTACACCTTC

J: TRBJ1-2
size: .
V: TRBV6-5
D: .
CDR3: CASSYSGYYGYTF
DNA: TGTGCCAGCAGTTACTCGGGATACTATGGCTACACCTTC

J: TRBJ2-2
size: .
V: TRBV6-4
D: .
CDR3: CASSGSRTGELFF
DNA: TGTGCCAGCAGTGGGAGTCGGACCGGGGAGCTGTTTTTT

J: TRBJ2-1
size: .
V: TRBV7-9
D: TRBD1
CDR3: CASSPPGQGYNEQFF
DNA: TGTGCCAGCAGCCCGCCGGGACAGGGATACAATGAGCAGTTCTTC